This entry concerns a single T cell receptor beta chain. Its antigen remains unknown. These data are taken from a study of T-cell memory formation after mild COVID-19. Study-level results: Second-wave clones with a day 37 peak had unconfirmed SARS-CoV-2 specificity. There was a balanced CD4/CD8 profile in clones contracting day 15 to 85, and later expanders leaned CD4+.

Trimming removed 7 bases from V and 4 bases from J; junction bases left unmatched: 10. Germline V gene sequence: CDR1 MNHEY, CDR2 SVGAGI. CDR3 length: 16 amino acids. Employing constant-segment primers, 5'RACE generated TCR alpha and TCR beta cDNA libraries bearing sample barcodes and UMIs. Each CDR3 protein is one row after TCRdb ran MiXCR on the 5' RACE reads. Here the sample spans 540,000 or so distinct CDR3 sequences, roughly 22% being singletons. The chain uses TRBV6-5 and TRBJ2-1, with 10 nucleotides matching TRBD1. The TCR originated in an adult woman who had mild COVID-19 (a few samples of this study predate the infection). Cell type and time point are not known. Material: PBMCs or a T cell subset sorted from them (not recorded which). Here the CDR3 reads CASTLGTGASYNEQFF. The CDR3 nucleotides read TGTGCCAGCACCCTCGGGACAGGGGCTTCGTACAATGAGCAGTTCTTC.